A single sample gave rise to the 20 T cell receptor beta chains below, sequenced in a study of T cells in Graves' hyperthyroidism and ophthalmopathy. Amplification of TCR beta CDR3 regions used RNA as the template. Carried out on the TCR CDR3, a first-round RT-PCR used the HTBI primer set. TCRdb reanalysed the multiplex PCR reads using MiXCR and keeps one entry per CDR3 protein. The sample lists 500,000 to 550,000 distinct CDR3 sequences; roughly 20% were seen once. The specimen was blood. The source is a man younger than 35 with Graves' hyperthyroidism.

This clonotype occurred a few times. The gene calls are TRBV20-1 and TRBJ1-2, with a tentative D call TRBD1 (5 bases). V lost 3 bases to trimming and J lost 8 bases, with 13 bases between them. Per the germline V gene, CDR1 is DFQATT and CDR2 is SNEGSKA (reference sequence). The length of the CDR3 is 12 residues. The CDR3 loop reads CSARRGVGGYTF. The CDR3 region has the DNA TGCAGTGCTAGGCGGGGGGTGGGCGGCTACACCTTC.

This clonotype has a count of ten or more. The genes are TRBV13 and TRBJ2-5; no firm D call. V was clipped by 5 bases and J by 1 base, with 11 bases between them. The CDR3 sequence is 14 residues long. Germline V gene data show CDR1 as PRHDT and CDR2 as FYEKMQ (reference sequence). CDR3 nucleotides: TGTGCCAGCAGCCTCCGGGCTAGCCAAGAGACCCAGTACTTC. It is translated as CASSLRASQETQYF.

This clonotype was picked up many times. This rearrangement joins TRBV6-4 to TRBJ1-1, with 8 bases identical to TRBD1. CDR3 size: 11 residues. Germline trimming cut 5 bases from V and 10 bases from J; bases unmatched to any gene: 3. CDR1 MRHNA and CDR2 SNTAGT come from the germline V gene. The CDR3 DNA follows: TGTGCCAGCAGTTGGCAGGGGGCAGCTTTCTTT. It is translated as CASSWQGAAFF.

This clonotype was picked up many times. The V and J genes are TRBV28 and TRBJ1-1; no clear D gene. V lost 4 bases and J lost 0, with 18 bases in between. The CDR3 is made up of 17 amino acids. CDR1 is MDHEN and CDR2 is SYDVKM in the germline V gene. This chain's CDR3 is CASSSNIQGFMNTEAFF. CDR3 DNA sequence: TGTGCCAGCAGTTCCAACATCCAAGGTTTTATGAACACTGAAGCTTTCTTT.

The V and J genes are TRBV20-1 and TRBJ1-2, with D maybe TRBD1 (5 bases). V gave up 0 bases and J gave up 2 bases, with 16 bases separating them. Germline loops: CDR1 DFQATT, CDR2 SNEGSKA (reference sequence). The CDR3 is 16 residues long. Here the CDR3 reads CSARDLLRDLNYGYTF. CDR3 nucleotide sequence: TGCAGTGCTAGAGACCTGCTCAGGGACTTGAACTATGGCTACACCTTC.

This clonotype appeared a few times. This chain connects TRBV7-2 to TRBJ2-7, with D maybe TRBD2 (5 bases). There are 14 residues in the CDR3. The germline V gene encodes CDR1 SGHTA and CDR2 FQGNSA. V lost 2 bases and J lost 5, with 13 bases in between. CDR3: CASSLLREWDEQYF. Written as DNA, the CDR3 is TGTGCCAGCAGCTTACTAAGGGAGTGGGACGAGCAGTACTTC.

This clonotype was recorded at least ten times. This chain links TRBV28 with TRBJ2-2; a possible D gene is TRBD2 (6 bases). Germline assignment: CDR1 MDHEN and CDR2 SYDVKM. Trimming removed 8 bases from V and 3 bases from J, with 16 bases in between. There are 15 residues in the CDR3. The CDR3 here is CASGMAGTYTGELFF. The CDR3 nucleotides are TGTGCCAGCGGGATGGCGGGGACGTACACCGGGGAGCTGTTTTTT.

The chain is built from TRBV12-3 or TRBV12-4 and TRBJ2-5, with TRBD2 matching over 7 bases. V dropped 6 bases and J dropped 4; count of bases not matched to a gene: 8. The CDR3 is made up of 14 amino acids. CDR3 loop: CASSRPPGGETQYF. Written as DNA, the CDR3 is TGTGCCAGCAGCCGACCCCCGGGGGGAGAGACCCAGTACTTC.

This chain links TRBV11-2 with TRBJ2-7; D ambiguous. The CDR3 consists of 13 residues. Trimming left V 5 bases short and J 6 bases short, with 14 bases between. Per germline, CDR1 SGHAT and CDR2 FQNNGV. This CDR3 reads CASSPVGFPEQYF. DNA for the CDR3: TGTGCCAGCAGCCCAGTCGGGTTTCCCGAGCAGTACTTC.

There are many counts of this clonotype. This rearrangement joins TRBV29-1 to TRBJ1-2, with D possibly TRBD1 on 6 matching bases. There are 12 residues in the CDR3. The ends were cut back, 4 bases at V and 7 bases at J, with 13 bases in the middle. Germline V lookup: CDR1 SQVTM, CDR2 ANQGSEA. CDR3 bases: TGCAGCGTTGCCTTGGGGGCGGCTGGCTACACCTTC. It encodes CSVALGAAGYTF.

This clonotype was counted at least ten times. The CDR3 DNA reads TGTGCTAGTGGTTTGGGACAGGTTCGGCAGCCCCAGCATTTT. Translation gives CASGLGQVRQPQHF. V is TRBV12-5 and J is TRBJ1-5; D perhaps matches TRBD1 (6 bases). Per the germline V gene, CDR1 is LGHNT and CDR2 is FRNRAP. The V gene lost 1 base and the J gene lost 7 bases, with 11 bases spanning the gap. This CDR3 contains 14 residues.

This clonotype came up many times. The chain couples TRBV4-1 to TRBJ2-7; D gene unclear. The germline gives CDR1 MGHRA, CDR2 YSYEKL. V was shortened by 2 bases and J by 5 bases, with 19 bases between the two germline ends. This CDR3 is built from 16 residues. The CDR3 region has the DNA TGCGCCAGCAGCCAATGGCCGGCCACTGAGCTCAACGAGCAGTACTTC. It translates to CASSQWPATELNEQYF.

This clonotype was detected only a few times. The chain employs TRBV20-1 and TRBJ2-2, with a tentative D call TRBD1 (6 bases). This CDR3 is built from 13 residues. Germline CDR1 and CDR2: DFQATT and SNEGSKA (reference sequence). The germline V and J ends were trimmed by 6 bases and 3 bases, with 11 bases remaining between them. CDR3 DNA sequence: TGCAGTGCAAGCGGACAGTACACCGGGGAGCTGTTTTTT. It specifies CSASGQYTGELFF.

Many counts were recorded for this clonotype. The chain has TRBV6-2 or TRBV6-3 and TRBJ2-5, with TRBD2 matching over 9 bases. The V gene's germline CDR1 is MNHEY and CDR2 SVGEGT. J gave up 3 bases and V 4 bases, and 9 bases lay outside the gene matches. The CDR3 covers 16 residues. The CDR3 coding sequence is TGTGCCAGCAGTTCCACCAGCGGGGGGCGTGAAGAGACCCAGTACTTC. Encoded protein: CASSSTSGGREETQYF.

This clonotype was counted ten times or more. V and J are TRBV28 and TRBJ1-5; no definite D call. CDR1 and CDR2 from the germline V gene are MDHEN and SYDVKM. The CDR3 loop spans 16 amino acids. With 6 bases removed from V and 2 bases from J, the gap between germline ends came to 17 bases. The CDR3 region is CASRQKGFFGNQPQHF. The CDR3 DNA reads as TGTGCCAGCAGGCAAAAAGGGTTTTTCGGCAATCAGCCCCAGCATTTT.

There are many counts of this clonotype. This chain joins TRBV6-7 and TRBJ2-7; 8 positions agree with TRBD1. TRBV6-7 is filed as an ORF, its function uncertain. The J segment lost 4 bases and the V segment lost 1 base, leaving 9 bases of the junction unmatched. CDR3 length: 16 residues. The CDR3 DNA reads TGTGCCAGCAGTTACTTGATCGGGACAGGAGATTACGAGCAGTACTTC. Translation gives CASSYLIGTGDYEQYF.

This clonotype was observed many times. The chain carries TRBV7-9 and TRBJ2-7; D uncertain. This CDR3 has 16 residues. CDR1 SEHNR and CDR2 FQNEAQ come from the germline V gene (reference sequence). Trimming removed 2 bases from V and 0 bases from J, with 14 bases in between. CDR3 amino acids: CASSLYSPGRSYEQYF. CDR3 in DNA: TGTGCCAGCAGCTTATATTCGCCAGGTCGCTCCTACGAGCAGTACTTC. Variable domain in full (rest from reference TRBV7-9 and TRBJ2-7): DTGVSQNPRHKITKRGQNVTFRCDPISEHNRLYWYRQTLGQGPEFLTYFQNEAQLEKSRLLSDRFSAERPKGSFSTLEIQRTEQGDSAMYLCASSLYSPGRSYEQYFGPGTRLTVT.

This clonotype was detected ten times or more. J is TRBJ2-7 and V is TRBV2; 7 bases align to TRBD1. The CDR3 totals 15 residues. V lost 0 bases to trimming and J lost 3 bases; unmatched junction nucleotides: 5. The germline gives CDR1 SNHLY, CDR2 FYNNEI. CDR3 protein: CASSEATGQIYEQYF. The CDR3 DNA reads as TGTGCCAGCAGTGAAGCCACGGGACAGATCTACGAGCAGTACTTC.

A single count supports this clonotype. CDR3 in DNA: TGCGCCAGCAGCGTTAGCGGGAACTACGAGCAGTACTTC. Amino acid sequence: CASSVSGNYEQYF. The chain combines TRBV5-1 with TRBJ2-7; 8 bases are shared with TRBD2. V lost 4 bases, J lost 3 bases, and 3 bases stayed unmatched. Germline assignment: CDR1 SGHRS and CDR2 YFSETQ. CDR3 size: 13 residues.

For this clonotype: A clone one base away is much larger, so this may be a read error. The chain uses TRBV5-3 and TRBJ1-1; 8 bases map to TRBD1. TRBV5-3 is reported as an ORF; its role is uncertain. V shed 2 bases and J 0 bases; nucleotides not matched to a gene: 9. CDR3 length: 17 amino acids. Here the CDR3 reads CARSFYRGGPMNTEAFF. CDR3 nucleotide sequence: TGTGCCAGAAGCTTTTACAGGGGGGGACCGATGAACACTGAAGCTTTCTTT.